Following are 18 T cell receptor beta chains from one sample sequenced in a study of shared clonotypes between healthy human individuals. Method: immunoSEQ multiplex PCR; TCRdb's copy keeps in-frame clones and lacks some. The data show some 630,000 clones, with approximately 96% seen just once and 0.11% held by the top ten. Naive CD8 cells lacked CD45RO, underwent positive selection for CCR7 and left out terminally differentiated effector memory CD45RA+ cells. The sequencing sample was made of naive CD8+ T cells sorted from blood. These receptors came from a woman in her twenties or thirties in good health.

V usage is TRBV10-1 and J usage is TRBJ2-1, with D possibly being TRBD1 (7 bases). The V gene lost 2 bases and the J gene lost 6 bases, with 11 bases spanning the gap. Germline CDR1 WNHNN, CDR2 SYGVQD (reference sequence). This CDR3 region has 14 residues. CDR3 DNA: TGCGCCAGCAGTGAGGCAGGGGGGATCAATGAGCAGTTCTTC. The encoded protein is CASSEAGGINEQFF.

The rearrangement links TRBV27 to TRBJ1-2; maybe TRBD1 (5 bases). The CDR3 consists of 15 residues. Trimming cost V 3 bases and J 4 bases, with 15 bases left between them. Germline V gives CDR1 MNHEY, CDR2 SMNVEV (reference sequence). This CDR3 reads CASSFLPTRGYGYTF. As DNA, the CDR3 is TGTGCCAGCAGTTTTTTGCCCACTAGGGGCTATGGCTACACCTTC.

CDR3 residues: CASSSTYPYYGYTF. The DNA for the CDR3 is TGTGCCAGCAGTTCGACTTACCCATACTATGGCTACACCTTC. This rearrangement joins TRBV6-5 to TRBJ1-2; no reliable D call. V gave up 4 bases and J gave up 3 bases, with 12 bases separating them. The CDR3 totals 14 residues. The germline V gene encodes CDR1 MNHEY and CDR2 SVGAGI.

The V gene is TRBV9, the J gene TRBJ1-1; D gene unclear. V gave up 0 bases and J gave up 5 bases, with 8 bases separating them. Germline-derived CDR1 and CDR2 are SGDLS and YYNGEE. The CDR3 has 13 residues. The CDR3 DNA follows: TGTGCCAGCAGCGTAGGTGGAAAGACTGAAGCTTTCTTT. Protein product: CASSVGGKTEAFF.

The V call is TRBV11-2, the J call TRBJ2-7, with D possibly TRBD1 on 6 matching bases. CDR1 SGHAT and CDR2 FQNNGV come from the germline V gene. The CDR3 has 15 amino acids. V lost 3 bases and J 3 bases, leaving 15 bases between the germline ends. The CDR3 bases are TGTGCCAGCAGCTTGGCCCGGGACAACTACTACGAGCAGTACTTC. Its translation: CASSLARDNYYEQYF.

The genes are TRBV29-1 and TRBJ2-2, with D perhaps matching TRBD1 (5 bases). V lost 8 bases, J lost 5 bases, and 15 bases lay in between. The CDR3 extends over 13 amino acids. Germline assignment: CDR1 SQVTM and CDR2 ANQGSEA. CDR3 in DNA: TGCAGCTCAATCCAGGGAAATACCGGGGAGCTGTTTTTT. Translation: CSSIQGNTGELFF.

The J gene is TRBJ2-1, the V gene TRBV7-9; TRBD2 might be the D (6 bases). V was clipped by 4 bases and J by 9 bases, with 10 bases between them. This CDR3 spans 12 amino acids. Looked up from germline, CDR1 is SEHNR and CDR2 is FQNEAQ (reference sequence). CDR3 residues: CASSSLASEQFF. CDR3 nucleotide sequence: TGTGCCAGCAGCTCACTAGCAAGTGAGCAGTTCTTC. Drawing the rest from reference TRBV7-9 and TRBJ2-1, the complete variable domain is DTGVSQNPRHKITKRGQNVTFRCDPISEHNRLYWYRQTLGQGPEFLTYFQNEAQLEKSRLLSDRFSAERPKGSFSTLEIQRTEQGDSAMYLCASSSLASEQFFGPGTRLTVL.

J is TRBJ2-7 and V is TRBV28; D gene unclear. The V end was cut by 1 base, the J end by 3 bases, with 10 bases between. The germline V gene encodes CDR1 MDHEN and CDR2 SYDVKM. The CDR3 is 14 amino acids. CDR3 residues: CASSLFGVGYEQYF. The CDR3 DNA is TGTGCCAGCAGTTTATTTGGAGTAGGCTACGAGCAGTACTTC.

The chain has TRBV7-3 and TRBJ2-1; perhaps TRBD1 as D (5 bases). The germline V and J ends were trimmed by 2 bases and 4 bases, with 6 bases remaining between them. Germline V lookup: CDR1 SGHTA, CDR2 FQGTGA. This CDR3 contains 13 residues. The CDR3 coding sequence is TGTGCCAGCAGCTTACAGGGATACAATGAGCAGTTCTTC. Residues: CASSLQGYNEQFF.

The chain employs TRBV5-6 and TRBJ2-7; no reliable D call. Trimming shortened V by 2 bases and J by 5 bases, and 8 bases separated the two germline ends. Germline loops: CDR1 SGHDT, CDR2 YYEEEE. The CDR3 is made up of 12 amino acids. In DNA form, the CDR3 reads TGTGCCAGCAGCTTAGCGACTGACGAGCAGTACTTC. Its protein is CASSLATDEQYF.

This chain links TRBV6-1 with TRBJ2-7, with 7 bases identical to TRBD2. The ends lost 3 bases at V and 3 bases at J; junction bases unmatched: 11. CDR3 size: 16 residues. CDR1 and CDR2 (germline): MNHNS, SASEGT. The CDR3 sequence is CASSDGSGGSFYEQYF. The CDR3 coding sequence is TGTGCCAGCAGTGATGGAAGTGGCGGGAGTTTCTACGAGCAGTACTTC.

Comment on this clone: Germline is not matched at one junction end, which may reflect a read error. This chain joins TRBV2 and TRBJ2-7; 9 bases are shared with TRBD1. The CDR3 runs 12 residues. The germline V gene has CDR1 SNHLY and CDR2 FYNNEI. The CDR3 coding sequence is TGTGCCAGCAGGGGGGACAGGGAGGGAAAGGCCTTC. This translates into CASRGDREGKAF. The variable domain in full, with the rest retrieved from reference TRBV2 and TRBJ2-7, is EPEVTQTPSHQVTQMGQEVILRCVPISNHLYFYWYRQILGQKVEFLVSFYNNEISEKSEIFDDQFSVERPDGSNFTLKIRSTKLEDSAMYFCASRGDREGKAFGPGTRLTVT.

The chain links TRBV27 to TRBJ2-7; 10 bases are a match to TRBD2. This CDR3 spans 13 amino acids. The V gene's germline CDR1 is MNHEY and CDR2 SMNVEV (reference sequence). Unmatched junction bases numbered 4, after V lost 6 bases and J lost 5 bases. CDR3 residues: CASRIAGGNEQYF. The CDR3 bases are TGTGCCAGCAGAATAGCGGGAGGCAACGAGCAGTACTTC.

This clone was counted only a few times. The chain joins TRBV19 to TRBJ1-5, with D possibly TRBD1 on 6 matching bases. Trimming removed 5 bases at V and 4 bases at J, with 18 bases between. Germline CDR1 is LNHDA and CDR2 is SQIVND (reference sequence). This CDR3 spans 16 amino acids. The CDR3, as DNA: TGTGCCAGTAGTGTTGAACCGGGACAACCTAATCAGCCCCAGCATTTT. Its translation is CASSVEPGQPNQPQHF.

This clone was detected a few times. The chain's CDR3 is CSVWKGELFF. In DNA form, the CDR3 reads TGCAGCGTTTGGAAGGGGGAGCTGTTTTTT. V usage is TRBV29-1 and J usage is TRBJ2-2, with D unclear. The CDR3 contains 10 residues. Germline loops: CDR1 SQVTM, CDR2 ANQGSEA. V was clipped by 5 bases and J by 8 bases, with 6 bases between them.

This chain connects TRBV19 to TRBJ1-5, with D possibly matching TRBD1 (5 bases). Germline V gives CDR1 LNHDA, CDR2 SQIVND (reference sequence). V shed 0 bases and J shed 4 bases, with 13 bases lying between them. There are 16 residues in the CDR3. The CDR3, as DNA: TGTGCCAGTAGTATAGATCCGACAGATCTTAATCAGCCCCAGCATTTT. Translating it yields CASSIDPTDLNQPQHF.

The chain couples TRBV27 to TRBJ1-1; no clear D. Per the germline V gene, CDR1 is MNHEY and CDR2 is SMNVEV (reference sequence). The CDR3 totals 13 residues. The V end was cut by 10 bases, the J end by 4 bases, with 16 bases between. CDR3 protein: CATLGASGTEAFF. The CDR3 DNA sequence: TGTGCCACCTTAGGCGCCTCAGGCACTGAAGCTTTCTTT.

The CDR3 spells CASSPLRATDAGELFF. CDR3 in DNA: TGTGCCAGCAGCCCCCTCCGGGCGACCGACGCCGGGGAGCTGTTTTTT. The chain couples TRBV9 to TRBJ2-2; unclear D gene. Germline CDR1 reads SGDLS; CDR2 reads YYNGEE. Trimming shortened V by 4 bases and J by 6 bases, and 19 bases separated the two germline ends. The length of the CDR3 is 16 residues.